These 23 T cell receptor beta chains came from one sample sequenced in a study of T cell changes during pregnancy in multiple sclerosis. This table comes from immunoSEQ multiplex PCR, and its TCRdb copy is limited to in-frame clones, with some not included. The top ten hold 0.78% of the sample, which has 30,000 to 40,000 clones, 92% seen once. The input for sequencing was CD4+ T cells from peripheral blood mononuclear cells, taken in the third trimester of pregnancy. These receptors all stem from a female donor with multiple sclerosis, enrolled in a pregnancy study.

This clone has only one observation. The V call is TRBV14, the J call TRBJ1-3; D is undetermined. The CDR3 is made up of 17 amino acids. Germline CDR1 and CDR2: SGHDN and FVKESK. Deletions cut 3 bases from V and 4 bases from J, with 19 bases between. CDR3: CASSHVWRSRRGNTIYF. DNA for the CDR3: TGTGCCAGCAGCCACGTCTGGCGCTCTCGGAGAGGAAACACCATATATTTT.

The CDR3 region has the DNA TGCGCCAGCACCCCATCGCGCCGAGCTAGCACAGATACGCAGTATTTT. Its translation is CASTPSRRASTDTQYF. The rearrangement joins TRBV5-1 to TRBJ2-3; no firm D call. The germline CDR1 and CDR2 sequences are SGHRS and YFSETQ. The CDR3 loop spans 16 amino acids. V shed 6 bases and J shed 0 bases, with 17 bases lying between them.

The chain couples TRBV11-3 to TRBJ2-5; D remains unclear. V was trimmed by 1 base and J by 5 bases, leaving 8 bases between them. The germline CDR1 and CDR2 sequences are SGHNT and YENEEA. The CDR3 contains 13 residues. In DNA, the CDR3 is TGTGCCAGCAGCTTAGGGGCAAAGGAGACCCAGTACTTC. Translated: CASSLGAKETQYF.

The rearrangement uses TRBV11-2 and TRBJ2-7; unclear D gene. Trimming left V 1 base short and J 2 bases short, with 9 bases between. CDR1 is SGHAT, CDR2 FQNNGV, per germline. CDR3 length equals 14 residues. The CDR3 DNA reads TGTGCCAGCAGCTTAGGAGGCAACCCCTACGAGCAGTACTTC. It specifies CASSLGGNPYEQYF.

The rearrangement links TRBV27 to TRBJ2-5; D might be TRBD2 (7 bases). The CDR3 is 15 residues long. V was trimmed by 5 bases and J by 9 bases, leaving 22 bases between them. The germline V gene has CDR1 MNHEY and CDR2 SMNVEV (reference sequence). CDR3 sequence reads: CASSPRAEGGGAQYF. In nucleotides, the CDR3 is TGTGCCAGCAGTCCTCGGGCGGAGGGGGGAGGGGCCCAGTACTTC.

The chain is built from TRBV2 and TRBJ2-5; 7 bases are shared with TRBD1. The V gene end was trimmed by 3 bases and the J gene end by 3 bases; junction bases not matched to a gene: 10. The CDR3 sequence is 16 residues long. Germline V CDR1 and CDR2: SNHLY, FYNNEI. The CDR3 loop reads CASSDWDRPTKETQYF. CDR3 nucleotide sequence: TGTGCCAGCAGTGACTGGGACAGACCGACTAAAGAGACCCAGTACTTC. Full variable domain (missing parts from reference TRBV2 and TRBJ2-5): EPEVTQTPSHQVTQMGQEVILRCVPISNHLYFYWYRQILGQKVEFLVSFYNNEISEKSEIFDDQFSVERPDGSNFTLKIRSTKLEDSAMYFCASSDWDRPTKETQYFGPGTRLLVL.

The chain recombines TRBV30 with TRBJ2-2; a possible D gene is TRBD2 (6 bases). From germline, CDR1 is GTSNPN and CDR2 SVGIG (reference sequence). The CDR3 contains 13 residues. CDR3 protein: CVLEEGCIGELFF. In DNA form, the CDR3 reads TGTGTGCTTGAGGAGGGTTGCATCGGGGAGCTGTTTTTT.

The chain has TRBV28 and TRBJ2-7, with TRBD2 matching over 8 bases. This CDR3 has 15 amino acids. The junction had 12 bases not matched to a gene; V was cut back by 7 bases and J by 4 bases. From germline, CDR1 is MDHEN and CDR2 SYDVKM. DNA for the CDR3: TGTGCCAGCACCATAGGGGGGCTAGCGGGTTACGAGCAGTACTTC. As protein: CASTIGGLAGYEQYF.

The chain joins TRBV5-1 to TRBJ1-2; D is undetermined. V was clipped by 2 bases and J by 8 bases, with 13 bases between them. CDR1 is SGHRS and CDR2 is YFSETQ in the germline V gene. The CDR3 loop spans 13 amino acids. This chain's CDR3 is CASSFGQSEGYTF. CDR3 DNA sequence: TGCGCCAGCAGCTTTGGGCAGTCGGAAGGCTACACCTTC.

J is TRBJ1-1 and V is TRBV18, with D hard to call. CDR3 size: 13 residues. V was trimmed by 0 bases and J by 8 bases, leaving 10 bases between them. CDR1 is KGHSH, CDR2 LQKENI, per germline. DNA for the CDR3: TGTGCCAGCTCACCACCCATGGGCAAGGAAGCTTTCTTT. Protein sequence: CASSPPMGKEAFF.

The chain combines TRBV6-6 with TRBJ2-7, with 8 bases aligning to TRBD2. The V segment lost 5 bases and the J segment 2 bases; nucleotides outside the gene matches: 5. The CDR3 is made up of 14 amino acids. The germline V gene encodes CDR1 MNHNY and CDR2 SVGAGI (reference sequence). CDR3 protein: CASSNQAGAYEQYF. CDR3 in DNA: TGTGCCAGCAGTAACCAAGCGGGAGCCTACGAGCAGTACTTC.

J is TRBJ2-1 and V is TRBV18, with 8 bases matching TRBD1. The V gene end was trimmed by 6 bases and the J gene end by 2 bases; junction bases not matched to a gene: 9. Germline CDR1 KGHSH, CDR2 LQKENI. The CDR3 contains 16 residues. The CDR3, as DNA: TGTGCCAGCTCTCCTGGGACAGGCGTCGCCTACAATGAGCAGTTCTTC. It specifies CASSPGTGVAYNEQFF.

The gene calls are TRBV5-4 and TRBJ1-2; 9 bases are a match to TRBD1. Germline V gives CDR1 SGHNT, CDR2 YYREEE (reference sequence). Trimming took 2 bases from V and 7 from J; bases not matched to a gene: 9. This CDR3 comprises 15 residues. The DNA for the CDR3 is TGTGCCAGCAGCTTCCCTCGACAGGGGGGAGGTGGCTACACCTTC. This gives the protein CASSFPRQGGGGYTF.

The chain carries TRBV5-1 and TRBJ2-3; a weak D match, TRBD1 (6 bases). There are 15 residues in the CDR3. The germline V gene encodes CDR1 SGHRS and CDR2 YFSETQ. Trimming removed 0 bases from V and 4 bases from J, with 12 bases in between. The CDR3 reads CASSLETGRADTQYF. CDR3 DNA: TGCGCCAGCAGCTTGGAAACAGGGCGTGCAGATACGCAGTATTTT.

V gene TRBV9 combines with J gene TRBJ2-5; D possibly corresponds to TRBD1 (5 bases). The V and J ends lost 6 bases and 5 bases respectively, with 14 bases between them. Germline CDR1 reads SGDLS; CDR2 reads YYNGEE. The CDR3 loop spans 13 amino acids. CDR3 protein: CASNPAGSETQYF. The CDR3 coding sequence is TGTGCCAGCAATCCGGCAGGGTCGGAGACCCAGTACTTC.

This chain links TRBV7-2 with TRBJ1-1; D uncertain. Germline CDR1 and CDR2: SGHTA and FQGNSA. V lost 0 bases and J lost 0, with 8 bases in between. The CDR3 extends over 15 amino acids. The CDR3 DNA sequence: TGTGCCAGCAGCTTAGCGAGTTCCCTGAACACTGAAGCTTTCTTT. This encodes CASSLASSLNTEAFF.

The chain couples TRBV5-1 to TRBJ2-5, with 11 bases identical to TRBD1. Germline loops: CDR1 SGHRS, CDR2 YFSETQ. The CDR3 is 13 residues long. Trimming at V came to 4 bases and at J to 12 bases, leaving 8 bases not matched to a gene. The CDR3 region has the DNA TGCGCCAGCAGCATGAACAGGGACAGGGGGGAGTACTTC. Translating gives CASSMNRDRGEYF.

The rearrangement uses TRBV9 and TRBJ2-4; 9 nucleotides match TRBD1. The CDR3 spans 13 residues. J was trimmed by 9 bases and V by 5 bases; bases with no gene match: 6. Germline values: CDR1 SGDLS, CDR2 YYNGEE. In DNA, the CDR3 is TGTGCCAGCAGTCGACAGGGGGATGGCATTCAGTACTTC. Protein: CASSRQGDGIQYF.

The V gene is TRBV9, the J gene TRBJ2-3; 7 positions agree with TRBD2. The CDR3 contains 16 residues. CDR1 and CDR2 from the germline V gene are SGDLS and YYNGEE. Germline trimming cut 3 bases from V and 12 bases from J; bases unmatched to any gene: 19. CDR3 in DNA: TGTGCCAGCAGCGGTGGGAGTCTAGCGGAGGGCGTTACTCAGTATTTT. It is translated as CASSGGSLAEGVTQYF.

This chain joins TRBV7-2 and TRBJ1-2; D call uncertain. This CDR3 is 14 amino acids long. V lost 0 bases to trimming and J lost 4 bases, with 9 bases between them. CDR1 is SGHTA and CDR2 is FQGNSA in the germline V gene. CDR3 coding DNA: TGTGCCAGCAGCTTAGCTTGGGCTGGCTATGGCTACACCTTC. As protein: CASSLAWAGYGYTF.

The V call is TRBV7-3, the J call TRBJ2-1; 13 bases match TRBD2. Germline V lookup: CDR1 SGHTA, CDR2 FQGTGA. The length of the CDR3 is 16 residues. The ends lost 5 bases at V and 8 bases at J; junction bases unmatched: 9. CDR3: CASSVPRTSGRDEQFF. CDR3 coding DNA: TGTGCCAGCAGCGTCCCTAGGACTAGCGGGAGAGATGAGCAGTTCTTC.

The rearrangement joins TRBV29-1 to TRBJ2-1, with 14 bases matching TRBD2. The CDR3 extends over 14 amino acids. CDR1 and CDR2 (germline): SQVTM, ANQGSEA. V shed 8 bases and J 4 bases; nucleotides not matched to a gene: 4. The DNA for the CDR3 is TGCAGCTTTGGGACTAGCGGGGGTTACAATGAGCAGTTCTTC. This sequence encodes CSFGTSGGYNEQFF.

The chain is built from TRBV4-3 and TRBJ2-7; maybe TRBD1 (5 bases). The CDR3 is 15 amino acids. Germline CDR1 LGHNA, CDR2 YSLEER. V lost 1 base, J lost 7 bases, and 17 bases lay in between. CDR3 sequence: CASSQAQDPSSEQYF. The CDR3 DNA sequence: TGCGCCAGCAGCCAAGCACAGGATCCCTCAAGTGAGCAGTACTTC.